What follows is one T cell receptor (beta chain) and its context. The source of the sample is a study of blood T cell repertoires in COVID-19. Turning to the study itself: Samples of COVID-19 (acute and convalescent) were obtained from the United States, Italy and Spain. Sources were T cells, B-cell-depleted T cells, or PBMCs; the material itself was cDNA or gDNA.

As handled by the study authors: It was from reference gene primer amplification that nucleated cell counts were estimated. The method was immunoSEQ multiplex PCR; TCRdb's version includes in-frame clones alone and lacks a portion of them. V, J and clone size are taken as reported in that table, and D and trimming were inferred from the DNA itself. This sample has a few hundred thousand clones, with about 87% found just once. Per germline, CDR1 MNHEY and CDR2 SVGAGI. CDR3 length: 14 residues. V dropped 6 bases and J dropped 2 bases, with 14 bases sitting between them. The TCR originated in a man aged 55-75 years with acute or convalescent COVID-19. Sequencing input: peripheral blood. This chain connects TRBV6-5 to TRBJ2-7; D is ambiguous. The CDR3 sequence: CASSPAADTYEQYF. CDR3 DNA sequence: TGTGCCAGCAGCCCCGCGGCGGATACCTACGAGCAGTACTTC.